The clone carrying this T cell receptor (beta chain) was picked up many times. Amplification targeted TCR beta CDR3 regions from RNA transcripts. The TCR CDR3 first-round RT-PCR relied on the HTBI primer set. Via MiXCR, TCRdb re-called the multiplex PCR reads, giving one row per CDR3 protein. The repertoire has roughly 500,000 distinct CDR3 sequences, approximately 15% of them found once; the top ten carry about 5.8%. For the diagnoses, clinical symptoms, serum thyroxine and TRAb, thyroid ultrasound and orbital computed tomography were used. Any symptoms of ophthalmopathy came after the first hyperthyroidism diagnosis, from which the blood sample dates. Trimming pared 4 bases from V and 4 bases from J, leaving 13 bases between. CDR1 is GTSNPN, CDR2 SVGIG, per germline (reference sequence). The CDR3 covers 13 residues. The data stem from a study of T cells in Graves' hyperthyroidism and ophthalmopathy.

The sequenced sample was blood. The TCR sequence derives from a woman in her 30s with Graves' hyperthyroidism that later progressed to Graves' ophthalmopathy. The rearrangement joins TRBV30 to TRBJ1-1, with D possibly matching TRBD1 (5 bases). In DNA, the CDR3 is TGTGCCTGGATTCAGGGTGCGGCCACTGAAGCTTTCTTT. It is translated as CAWIQGAATEAFF.